The entry below gives a single T cell receptor (beta chain) sequence along with its context. The CDR3 extends over 15 amino acids. J was trimmed by 4 bases and V by 6 bases; bases with no gene match: 8. Germline V CDR1 and CDR2: MNHEY, SMNVEV (reference sequence). This record comes from a study of blood T cell repertoires in COVID-19. On the study more broadly: Collection of acute and convalescent COVID-19 samples took place in the United States, Italy and Spain. Sources were T cells, B-cell-depleted T cells, or PBMCs; the material itself was cDNA or gDNA.

Per the original data handling: Amplification with reference gene primers provided the estimates of nucleated cell counts. TCRdb's copy holds only in-frame clones and misses some; the assay was immunoSEQ multiplex PCR. Clonal size and the V and J genes are those of that table, whereas D and trimming came from the DNA. The sample lists 70,000 or so clones, approximately 83% occurring once. The chain combines TRBV27 with TRBJ1-5; 8 bases are a match to TRBD1. Sequences were obtained from peripheral blood. This receptor was taken from a man older than 75 with acute or convalescent COVID-19. The CDR3 DNA sequence: TGTGCCAGCAGCAAATCGGACAGGGCAAATCAGCCCCAGCATTTT. This translates into CASSKSDRANQPQHF.